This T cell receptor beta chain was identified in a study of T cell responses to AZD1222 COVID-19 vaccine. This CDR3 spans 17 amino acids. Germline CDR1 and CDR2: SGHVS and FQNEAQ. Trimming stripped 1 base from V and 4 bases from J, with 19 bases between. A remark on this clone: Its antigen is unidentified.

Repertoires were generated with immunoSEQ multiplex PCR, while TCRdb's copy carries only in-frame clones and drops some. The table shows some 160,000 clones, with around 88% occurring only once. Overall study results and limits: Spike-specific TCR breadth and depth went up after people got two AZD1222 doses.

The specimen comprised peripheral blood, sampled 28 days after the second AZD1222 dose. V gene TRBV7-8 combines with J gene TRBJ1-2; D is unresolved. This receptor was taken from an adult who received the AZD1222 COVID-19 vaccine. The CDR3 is CASSLDGQSQETYGYTF. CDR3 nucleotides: TGTGCCAGCAGCTTAGATGGTCAGTCCCAAGAAACCTATGGCTACACCTTC.